Below are 15 T cell receptor beta chains sequenced from a single sample in a study of vaccination and CD4 T cells after COVID-19. Treatment meaning: approximately nine-day PBMC culture with coronavirus spike peptide pools or control peptides (ViraFEST assay). Antigens for these TCRs are unknown. The assay that was used to sequence DNA from cultured CD4+ T cells was the Oncomine TCR Beta short-read assay. TCRdb reprocessed the PCR reads with MiXCR, giving one entry per CDR3 protein. The sample holds 20,000 to 25,000 distinct CDR3 sequences, about 40% seen once. Sequencing used CD4+ T cells from blood, cultured in vitro, obtained before SARS-CoV-2 vaccination. These receptor sequences come from a human donor who had recovered from COVID-19.

There are a few counts of this clonotype. This sequence joins TRBV11-3 and TRBJ2-2; D gene uncertain. Looked up from germline, CDR1 is SGHNT and CDR2 is YENEEA. The CDR3 covers 12 residues. Trimming removed 5 bases from V and 9 bases from J, with 10 bases in between. The CDR3 loop reads CASSPGSRELFF. CDR3 nucleotides: TGTGCCAGCAGCCCCGGGTCGAGGGAGCTGTTTTTT.

This clonotype is medium-sized. This chain connects TRBV11-3 to TRBJ1-2; the D is unclear. The CDR3 contains 13 residues. The V end lost 3 bases, the J end lost 2 bases, and 7 bases lay between the germline ends. In germline, CDR1 is SGHNT, CDR2 YENEEA. This chain's CDR3 is CASSLGRNYGYTF. The CDR3 DNA is TGTGCCAGCAGCTTGGGCAGGAACTATGGCTACACCTTC.

This clonotype was found a few times. This chain uses TRBV20-1 with TRBJ1-3; maybe TRBD1 (5 bases). Trimming shortened V by 1 base and J by 6 bases, and 10 bases separated the two germline ends. The germline V gene has CDR1 DFQATT and CDR2 SNEGSKA (reference sequence). The CDR3 is 13 amino acids. CDR3 DNA sequence: TGCAGTGCTAGAGGGCAGGGTGTAAACACCATATATTTT. This encodes CSARGQGVNTIYF.

The rearrangement uses TRBV6-2 or TRBV6-3 and TRBJ2-1; D unclear. The germline V and J ends were trimmed by 4 bases and 13 bases, with 11 bases remaining between them. The CDR3 totals 11 residues. Germline lookup yields CDR1 MNHEY and CDR2 SVGEGT. Written as DNA, the CDR3 is TGTGCCAGCAGTTTCGGAGCTGCTCAGTTCTTC. This translates into CASSFGAAQFF.

The chain links TRBV19 to TRBJ2-3; 9 nucleotides agree with TRBD2. CDR3 length equals 16 residues. J gave up 3 bases and V 3 bases, and 7 bases lay outside the gene matches. Germline CDR1 reads LNHDA; CDR2 reads SQIVND (reference sequence). CDR3 residues: CASSIVLAGMTDTQYF. In DNA, the CDR3 is TGTGCCAGTAGTATTGTACTAGCGGGTATGACAGATACGCAGTATTTT.

The chain carries TRBV18 and TRBJ2-3; D is unclear. There are 13 residues in the CDR3. Germline V gene data show CDR1 as KGHSH and CDR2 as LQKENI. Trimming removed 2 bases at V and 3 bases at J, with 6 bases between. The CDR3 region is CASSPGETDTQYF. The CDR3 bases are TGTGCCAGCTCACCAGGGGAAACAGATACGCAGTATTTT.

This clonotype has more than one count but fewer than ten. The chain employs TRBV6-1 and TRBJ1-2; D is unclear. Germline-derived CDR1 and CDR2 are MNHNS and SASEGT. The CDR3 is 13 amino acids. Trimming left V 2 bases short and J 0 bases short, with 4 bases between. The CDR3 reads CASSEITNYGYTF. The CDR3, as DNA: TGTGCCAGCAGTGAAATCACTAACTATGGCTACACCTTC.

The chain joins TRBV19 to TRBJ2-2; 7 bases match TRBD1. V lost 7 bases to trimming and J lost 7 bases; unmatched junction nucleotides: 6. The germline CDR1 and CDR2 sequences are LNHDA and SQIVND (reference sequence). The CDR3 covers 13 residues. This CDR3 reads CASTLTGHGELFF. Written as DNA, the CDR3 is TGTGCCAGTACCCTGACAGGGCACGGGGAGCTGTTTTTT. The full variable domain, in which reference TRBV19 and TRBJ2-2 provide the parts outside the CDR3, is DGGITQSPKYLFRKEGQNVTLSCEQNLNHDAMYWYRQDPGQGLRLIYYSQIVNDFQKGDIAEGYSVSREKKESFPLTVTSAQKNPTAFYLCASTLTGHGELFFGEGSRLTVL.

The chain carries TRBV20-1 and TRBJ2-7; D is ambiguous. The CDR3 contains 11 residues. The germline V gene encodes CDR1 DFQATT and CDR2 SNEGSKA (reference sequence). The CDR3 is CHPGEPYEQYF. In DNA, the CDR3 is TGCCACCCCGGCGAGCCCTACGAGCAGTACTTC.

This clonotype has only a few counts. This chain links TRBV11-3 with TRBJ1-2; no reliable D call. Trimming removed 0 bases from V and 5 bases from J, with 10 bases in between. The CDR3 loop spans 14 amino acids. Germline CDR1 is SGHNT and CDR2 is YENEEA. The CDR3 protein is CASSLDPGAYGYTF. For the CDR3, the DNA is TGTGCCAGCAGCTTAGATCCAGGTGCTTATGGCTACACCTTC. Filled out from reference TRBV11-3 and TRBJ1-2, the complete variable domain reads EAGVVQSPRYKIIEKKQPVAFWCNPISGHNTLYWYLQNLGQGPELLIRYENEEAVDDSQLPKDRFSAERLKGVDSTLKIQPAELGDSAVYLCASSLDPGAYGYTFGSGTRLTVV.

The chain uses TRBV27 and TRBJ2-5, with D perhaps matching TRBD1 (5 bases). This CDR3 contains 16 residues. The germline CDR1 and CDR2 sequences are MNHEY and SMNVEV (reference sequence). Trimming left V 6 bases short and J 1 base short, with 18 bases between. The CDR3 is CASSRQGNAIQETQYF. CDR3 nucleotide sequence: TGTGCCAGCAGCCGGCAGGGTAATGCCATCCAAGAGACCCAGTACTTC.

This clonotype was seen only a few times. The V gene is TRBV6-1, the J gene TRBJ1-5, with D unclear. The CDR3 has 12 amino acids. The V end was cut by 5 bases, the J end by 10 bases, with 12 bases between. Germline V CDR1 and CDR2: MNHNS, SASEGT. CDR3 sequence (DNA): TGTGCCAGCAGTCCCCCAGAAGCTCCCCAGCATTTT. It translates to CASSPPEAPQHF.

The chain joins TRBV20-1 to TRBJ2-1; TRBD2 aligns across 7 bases. The J segment lost 0 bases and the V segment lost 3 bases, leaving 5 bases of the junction unmatched. The germline CDR1 and CDR2 sequences are DFQATT and SNEGSKA (reference sequence). This CDR3 is built from 15 residues. The CDR3 spells CSASDGLVSYNEQFF. As DNA, the CDR3 is TGCAGTGCTAGTGACGGACTAGTCTCCTACAATGAGCAGTTCTTC.

The chain links TRBV7-9 to TRBJ2-3, with TRBD2 matching 8 bases. The CDR3 is made up of 15 amino acids. The V gene's germline CDR1 is SEHNR and CDR2 FQNEAQ (reference sequence). Losses at the gene ends were 1 base for V and 8 bases for J; bases not matched to a gene: 8. The CDR3 protein is CASSLGTSPLVTQYF. The DNA for the CDR3 is TGTGCCAGCAGCTTAGGGACTAGCCCCCTCGTTACGCAGTATTTT.

The rearrangement uses TRBV6-1 and TRBJ1-6, with 7 nucleotides matching TRBD1. From germline, CDR1 is MNHNS and CDR2 SASEGT. The CDR3 sequence is 14 residues long. With V trimmed by 1 base and J by 10 bases, 4 bases remained unmatched. The CDR3 sequence is CASSEGTGPSPLHF. The DNA of the CDR3 is TGTGCCAGCAGTGAAGGGACAGGACCATCACCCCTCCACTTT.